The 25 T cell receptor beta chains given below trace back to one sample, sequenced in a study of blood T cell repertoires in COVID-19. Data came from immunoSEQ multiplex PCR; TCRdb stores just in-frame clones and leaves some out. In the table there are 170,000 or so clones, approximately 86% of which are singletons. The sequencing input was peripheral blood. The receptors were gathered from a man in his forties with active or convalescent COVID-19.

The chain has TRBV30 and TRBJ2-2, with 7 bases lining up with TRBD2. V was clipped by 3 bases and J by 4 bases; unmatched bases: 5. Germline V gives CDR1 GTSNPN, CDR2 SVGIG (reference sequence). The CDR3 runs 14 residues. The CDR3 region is CAWRLTGGTGELFF. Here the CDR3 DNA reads TGTGCCTGGAGACTTACGGGGGGCACCGGGGAGCTGTTTTTT.

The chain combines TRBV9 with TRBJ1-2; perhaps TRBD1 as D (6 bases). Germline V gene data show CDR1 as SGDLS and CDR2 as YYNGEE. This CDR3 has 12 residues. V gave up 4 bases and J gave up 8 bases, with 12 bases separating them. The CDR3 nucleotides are TGTGCCAGCAGCTTACAGGGTTGGGGCTACACCTTC. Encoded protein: CASSLQGWGYTF. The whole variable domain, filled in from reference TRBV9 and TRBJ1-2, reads DSGVTQTPKHLITATGQRVTLRCSPRSGDLSVYWYQQSLDQGLQFLIQYYNGEERAKGNILERFSAQQFPDLHSELNLSSLELGDSALYFCASSLQGWGYTFGSGTRLTVV.

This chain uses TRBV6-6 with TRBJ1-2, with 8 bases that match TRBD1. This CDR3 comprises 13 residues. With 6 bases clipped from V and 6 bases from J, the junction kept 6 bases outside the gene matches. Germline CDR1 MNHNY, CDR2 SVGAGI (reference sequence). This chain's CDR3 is CASRPGQGHGYTF. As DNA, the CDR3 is TGTGCCAGCAGACCTGGACAGGGACATGGCTACACCTTC.

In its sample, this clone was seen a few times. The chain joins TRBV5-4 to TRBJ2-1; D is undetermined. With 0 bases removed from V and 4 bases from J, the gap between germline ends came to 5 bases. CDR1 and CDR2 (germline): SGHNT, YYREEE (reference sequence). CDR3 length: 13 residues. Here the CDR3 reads CASSLDLYNEQFF. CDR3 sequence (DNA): TGTGCCAGCAGCTTGGATCTATACAATGAGCAGTTCTTC.

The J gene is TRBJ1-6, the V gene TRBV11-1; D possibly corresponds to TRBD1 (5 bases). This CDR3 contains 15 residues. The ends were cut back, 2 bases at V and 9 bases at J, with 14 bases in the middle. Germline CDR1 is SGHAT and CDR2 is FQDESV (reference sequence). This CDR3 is CASSLQGTSGSPLHF. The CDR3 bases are TGTGCCAGCAGCTTACAGGGAACGTCTGGTTCACCCCTCCACTTT.

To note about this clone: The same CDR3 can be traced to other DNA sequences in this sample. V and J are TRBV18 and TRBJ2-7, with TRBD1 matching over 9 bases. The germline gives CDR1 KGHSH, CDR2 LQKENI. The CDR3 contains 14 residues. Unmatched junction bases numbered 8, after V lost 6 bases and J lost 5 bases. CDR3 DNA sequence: TGTGCCAGCTCGCCGGGACAGGGTATAAACGAGCAGTACTTC. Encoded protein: CASSPGQGINEQYF.

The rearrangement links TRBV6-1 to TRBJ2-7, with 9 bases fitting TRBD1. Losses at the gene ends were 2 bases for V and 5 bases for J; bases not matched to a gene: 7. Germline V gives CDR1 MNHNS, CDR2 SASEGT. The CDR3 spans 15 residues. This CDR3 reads CASSERDRELNEQYF. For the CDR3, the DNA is TGTGCCAGCAGTGAACGGGACAGGGAATTGAACGAGCAGTACTTC.

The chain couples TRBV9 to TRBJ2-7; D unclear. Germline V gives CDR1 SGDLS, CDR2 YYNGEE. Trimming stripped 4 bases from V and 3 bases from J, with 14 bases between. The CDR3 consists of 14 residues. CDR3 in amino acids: CASSPTLEIYEQYF. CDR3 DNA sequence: TGTGCCAGCAGCCCCACCCTCGAGATCTACGAGCAGTACTTC.

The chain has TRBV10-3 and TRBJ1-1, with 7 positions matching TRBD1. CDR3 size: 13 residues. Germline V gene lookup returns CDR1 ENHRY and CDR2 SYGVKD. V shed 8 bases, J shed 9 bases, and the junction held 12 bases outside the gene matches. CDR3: CAISEREGAQAFF. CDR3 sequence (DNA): TGTGCCATCTCAGAAAGAGAGGGGGCGCAAGCTTTCTTT.

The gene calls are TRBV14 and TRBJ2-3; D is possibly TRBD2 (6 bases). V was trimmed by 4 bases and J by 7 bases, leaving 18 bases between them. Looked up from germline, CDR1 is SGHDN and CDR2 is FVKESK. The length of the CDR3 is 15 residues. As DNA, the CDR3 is TGTGCCAGCAGCCCTTACCGGGGGACTCAATATACGCAGTATTTT. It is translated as CASSPYRGTQYTQYF.

CDR3 sequence: CATGQGLSNEQFF. CDR3 sequence (DNA): TGTGCCACCGGACAGGGGCTTAGCAATGAGCAGTTCTTC. This chain links TRBV6-5 with TRBJ2-1; 9 bases are a match to TRBD1. The V and J ends lost 10 bases and 6 bases, in that order; junction bases with no gene match: 7. Germline CDR1 MNHEY, CDR2 SVGAGI. This CDR3 contains 13 residues.

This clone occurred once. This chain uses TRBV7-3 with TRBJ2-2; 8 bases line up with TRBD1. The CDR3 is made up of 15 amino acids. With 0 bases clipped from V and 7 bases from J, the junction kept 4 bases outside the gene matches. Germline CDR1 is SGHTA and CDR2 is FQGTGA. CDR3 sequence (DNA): TGTGCCAGCAGCTTAACCTCAGGGGGCAGCGGGGAGCTGTTTTTT. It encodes CASSLTSGGSGELFF. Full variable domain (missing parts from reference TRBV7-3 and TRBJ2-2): GAGVSQTPSNKVTEKGKYVELRCDPISGHTALYWYRQSLGQGPEFLIYFQGTGAADDSGLPNDRFFAVRPEGSVSTLKIQRTERGDSAVYLCASSLTSGGSGELFFGEGSRLTVL.

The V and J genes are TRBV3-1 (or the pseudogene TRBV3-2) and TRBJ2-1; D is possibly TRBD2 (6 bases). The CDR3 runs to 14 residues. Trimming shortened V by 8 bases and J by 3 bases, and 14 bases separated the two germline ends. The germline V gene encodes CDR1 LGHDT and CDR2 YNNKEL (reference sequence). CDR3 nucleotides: TGTGCCAGCTCAACAAGCGGGCACTACAATGAGCAGTTCTTC. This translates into CASSTSGHYNEQFF.

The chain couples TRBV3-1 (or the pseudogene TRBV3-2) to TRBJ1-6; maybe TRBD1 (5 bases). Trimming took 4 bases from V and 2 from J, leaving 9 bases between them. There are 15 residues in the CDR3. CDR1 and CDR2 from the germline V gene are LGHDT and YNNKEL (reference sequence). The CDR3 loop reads CASSRRETYNSPLHF. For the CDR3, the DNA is TGTGCCAGCAGCCGCAGGGAAACCTATAATTCACCCCTCCACTTT.

The CDR3 nucleotides are TGTGCCAGCAGCGTTTACTCTGGGGCCAACGTCCTGACTTTC. This gives the protein CASSVYSGANVLTF. The V gene is TRBV5-6, the J gene TRBJ2-6; no clear D gene. V was cut by 4 bases and J by 0 bases, with 5 bases left in between. The CDR3 consists of 14 residues. The germline gives CDR1 SGHDT, CDR2 YYEEEE.

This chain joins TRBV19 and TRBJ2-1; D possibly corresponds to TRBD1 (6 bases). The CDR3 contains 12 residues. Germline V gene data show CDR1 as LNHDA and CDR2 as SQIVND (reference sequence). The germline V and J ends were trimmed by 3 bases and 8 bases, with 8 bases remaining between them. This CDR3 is CASSIQGYEQFF. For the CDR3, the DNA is TGTGCCAGTAGTATTCAGGGGTATGAGCAGTTCTTC.

CDR3 amino acids: CASSQERRGSQETQYF. The CDR3 DNA reads TGCGCCAGCAGCCAAGAACGGCGGGGGTCCCAAGAGACCCAGTACTTC. The chain links TRBV4-1 to TRBJ2-5, with 7 bases aligning to TRBD2. The V segment lost 0 bases and the J segment 1 base; nucleotides outside the gene matches: 5. The CDR3 is made up of 16 amino acids. In germline, CDR1 is MGHRA, CDR2 YSYEKL.

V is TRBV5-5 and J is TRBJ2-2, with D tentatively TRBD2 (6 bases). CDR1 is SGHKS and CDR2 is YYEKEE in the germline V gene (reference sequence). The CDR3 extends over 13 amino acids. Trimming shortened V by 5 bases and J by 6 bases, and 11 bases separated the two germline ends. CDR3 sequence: CASRSSGAGELFF. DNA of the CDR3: TGTGCCAGCAGAAGCTCGGGGGCCGGGGAGCTGTTTTTT. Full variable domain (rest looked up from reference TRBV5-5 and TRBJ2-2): DAGVTQSPTHLIKTRGQQVTLRCSPISGHKSVSWYQQVLGQGPQFIFQYYEKEERGRGNFPDRFSARQFPNYSSELNVNALLLGDSALYLCASRSSGAGELFFGEGSRLTVL.

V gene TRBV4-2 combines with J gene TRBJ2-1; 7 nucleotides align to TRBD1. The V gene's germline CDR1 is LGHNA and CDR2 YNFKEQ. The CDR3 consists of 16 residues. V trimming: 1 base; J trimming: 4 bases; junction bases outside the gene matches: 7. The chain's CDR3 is CASSQATGTAYNEQFF. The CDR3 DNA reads TGTGCCAGCAGCCAAGCAACCGGGACAGCTTACAATGAGCAGTTCTTC.

The chain's CDR3 is CASSQIDILAVAKNIQYF. CDR3 DNA: TGCGCCAGCAGCCAAATTGATATCCTAGCAGTAGCCAAAAACATTCAGTACTTC. The chain carries TRBV4-1 and TRBJ2-4, with D possibly TRBD2 on 5 matching bases. The V gene's germline CDR1 is MGHRA and CDR2 YSYEKL. Trimming took 2 bases from V and 0 from J, leaving 17 bases between them. The CDR3 runs to 18 residues.

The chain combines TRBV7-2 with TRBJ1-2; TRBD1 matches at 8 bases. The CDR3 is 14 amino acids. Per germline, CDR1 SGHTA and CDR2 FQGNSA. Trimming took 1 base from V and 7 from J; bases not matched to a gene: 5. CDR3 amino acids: CASSLVQGAVGYTF. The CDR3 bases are TGTGCCAGCAGCTTAGTCCAGGGGGCAGTTGGCTACACCTTC.

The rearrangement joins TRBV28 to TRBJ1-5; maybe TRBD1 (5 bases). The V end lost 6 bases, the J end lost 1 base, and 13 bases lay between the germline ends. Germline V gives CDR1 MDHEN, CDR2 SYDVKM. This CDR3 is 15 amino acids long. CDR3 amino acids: CASSPRVVSNQPQHF. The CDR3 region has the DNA TGTGCCAGCAGCCCCAGGGTGGTCAGCAATCAGCCCCAGCATTTT.

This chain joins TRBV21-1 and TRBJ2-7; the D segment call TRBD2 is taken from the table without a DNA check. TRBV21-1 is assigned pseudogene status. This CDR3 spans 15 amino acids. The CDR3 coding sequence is TGTGCCAGCAGCAAAGTTGGCGGACTCTCCTACGAGCAGTACTTC. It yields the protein CASSKVGGLSYEQYF.

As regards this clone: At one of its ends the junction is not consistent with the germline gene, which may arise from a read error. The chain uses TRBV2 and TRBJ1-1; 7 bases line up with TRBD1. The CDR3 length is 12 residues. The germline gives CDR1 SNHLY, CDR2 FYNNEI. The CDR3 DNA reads TGTGCCAGTGATGTCCGTCCGGACAGGACGCTCTTT. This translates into CASDVRPDRTLF.

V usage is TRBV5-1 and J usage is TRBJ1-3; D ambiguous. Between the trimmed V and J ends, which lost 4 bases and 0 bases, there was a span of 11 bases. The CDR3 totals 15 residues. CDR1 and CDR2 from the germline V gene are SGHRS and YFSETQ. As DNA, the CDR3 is TGCGCCAGCAGCCCACACATGTCCTCTGGAAACACCATATATTTT. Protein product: CASSPHMSSGNTIYF.